Detailed here is one T cell receptor beta chain. The antigen is not known. With 6 bases clipped from V and 5 bases from J, the junction kept 3 bases outside the gene matches. The CDR3 has 13 amino acids. Germline lookup yields CDR1 LNHDA and CDR2 SQIVND (reference sequence). This record comes from a study of cytomegalovirus exposure and HLA in healthy donors. General study results and limits: A highly shared variant cluster was judged a likely technical artifact. Roughly uniform sequencing depth across donors was assumed, possibly incorrectly.

The PCR employed 60 Vbeta primers together with 13 Jbeta primers. Libraries were prepared by immunoSEQ multiplex PCR; TCRdb keeps only in-frame clonotypes and omits some of them. The sample lists roughly 200,000 clones, roughly 85% occurring once. In nominal health when sampled, donors likely had unrecorded immune exposures nonetheless. The clonotype comes from a woman aged 50 to 65 in good health and CMV-seronegative. This chain links TRBV19 with TRBJ2-5; 10 bases fit TRBD2. Sequenced: PBMCs. Here the CDR3 DNA reads TGTGCCAGTAGGGCTAGCGGGAGTGAGACCCAGTACTTC. Translation gives CASRASGSETQYF.